Below are 18 T cell receptor beta chains sequenced from a single sample in a study of control samples from healthy donors and cancer patients (TCRdb year 2020). Library preparation employed the immunoSEQ multiplex PCR assay. TCRdb limited this immuneACCESS table to in-frame rearrangements with V and J called. A share of clones is missing; checked studies link under half to unresolved V genes, and the rest is unexplained. This sample is represented by approximately 100,000 clones; roughly 91% of them were singletons. The ten largest clones represent approximately 7.8% of the sample. The specimen was blood. Receptors were obtained from a man aged 25-45 years in good health.

This clone was seen just once. The rearrangement joins TRBV11-2 to TRBJ1-1; no firm D call. The V end lost 0 bases, the J end lost 5 bases, and 7 bases lay between the germline ends. Germline CDR1 and CDR2: SGHAT and FQNNGV. This CDR3 region has 13 residues. The CDR3 region is CASSLDLRTEAFF. As DNA, the CDR3 is TGTGCCAGCAGCTTAGATTTGCGGACTGAAGCTTTCTTT.

The chain uses TRBV5-5 and TRBJ1-1; TRBD1 aligns across 11 bases. Germline CDR1 is SGHKS and CDR2 is YYEKEE (reference sequence). J gave up 4 bases and V 0 bases, and 2 bases lay outside the gene matches. The CDR3 contains 15 residues. The CDR3 DNA reads as TGTGCCAGCAGCTTGGGGGACAGGGGGGCCACTGAAGCTTTCTTT. Residues: CASSLGDRGATEAFF. Combining the CDR3 with reference TRBV5-5 and TRBJ1-1 gives the whole variable domain DAGVTQSPTHLIKTRGQQVTLRCSPISGHKSVSWYQQVLGQGPQFIFQYYEKEERGRGNFPDRFSARQFPNYSSELNVNALLLGDSALYLCASSLGDRGATEAFFGQGTRLTVV.

The chain has TRBV11-2 and TRBJ2-5, with D perhaps being TRBD1 or TRBD2 (5 bases each). Germline CDR1 reads SGHAT; CDR2 reads FQNNGV. The CDR3 contains 15 residues. V lost 0 bases to trimming and J lost 1 base, with 9 bases between them. The CDR3 reads CASSLELGAQETQYF. The CDR3 DNA sequence: TGTGCCAGCAGCTTAGAGCTCGGGGCCCAAGAGACCCAGTACTTC.

This clone was observed once. V gene TRBV2 combines with J gene TRBJ1-1; tentative D call: TRBD1 (5 bases). The germline V gene has CDR1 SNHLY and CDR2 FYNNEI. CDR3 size: 14 residues. V was shortened by 1 base and J by 3 bases, with 9 bases between the two germline ends. CDR3 DNA: TGTGCCAGCAGTGAAGGTGGGGGGGACACTGAAGCTTTCTTT. It codes for CASSEGGGDTEAFF.

The rearrangement joins TRBV28 to TRBJ1-5; TRBD1 might be the D (6 bases). The CDR3 is made up of 15 amino acids. Germline loops: CDR1 MDHEN, CDR2 SYDVKM. V shed 2 bases and J shed 3 bases, with 11 bases lying between them. The CDR3 is CASSLKGGDNQPQHF. The CDR3 nucleotides read TGTGCCAGCAGTTTAAAGGGGGGCGACAATCAGCCCCAGCATTTT.

The chain links TRBV11-2 to TRBJ1-2, with 10 bases matching TRBD1. Losses at the gene ends were 5 bases for V and 5 bases for J; bases not matched to a gene: 11. CDR3 length: 16 residues. In germline, CDR1 is SGHAT, CDR2 FQNNGV. For the CDR3, the DNA is TGTGCCAGCAGCCCGGGGCCGACAGGGGGCGGATATGGCTACACCTTC. Translating it yields CASSPGPTGGGYGYTF. The variable domain in full, with the rest retrieved from reference TRBV11-2 and TRBJ1-2, is EAGVAQSPRYKIIEKRQSVAFWCNPISGHATLYWYQQILGQGPKLLIQFQNNGVVDDSQLPKDRFSAERLKGVDSTLKIQPAKLEDSAVYLCASSPGPTGGGYGYTFGSGTRLTVV.

The chain carries TRBV7-7 and TRBJ2-5, with D perhaps matching TRBD1 (6 bases). Per germline, CDR1 SSHAT and CDR2 FNYEAQ (reference sequence). This CDR3 is built from 14 residues. V lost 4 bases to trimming and J lost 4 bases, with 13 bases between them. The CDR3 region is CASSYDLGAETQYF. The CDR3 bases are TGTGCCAGCAGCTACGATTTGGGGGCAGAGACCCAGTACTTC.

In this sample, this clone turned up once. This CDR3 reads CASSQDGGEGGYTF. Written as DNA, the CDR3 is TGTGCCAGCAGCCAAGATGGGGGCGAGGGAGGCTACACCTTC. The chain uses TRBV3-1 (or the pseudogene TRBV3-2) and TRBJ1-2, with TRBD1 as a possible D gene (6 bases). Trimming removed 0 bases at V and 8 bases at J, with 13 bases between. This CDR3 comprises 14 residues. Germline CDR1 reads LGHDT; CDR2 reads YNNKEL (reference sequence).

This sequence joins TRBV18 and TRBJ2-3; TRBD2 might be the D (5 bases). CDR3 length equals 14 residues. Trimming took 3 bases from V and 0 from J, leaving 7 bases between them. CDR1 and CDR2 from the germline V gene are KGHSH and LQKENI. In nucleotides, the CDR3 is TGTGCCAGCTCACCTCTAGCTAGCACAGATACGCAGTATTTT. Translation: CASSPLASTDTQYF. Using reference TRBV18 and TRBJ2-3 for the parts outside the CDR3, the full variable domain is NAGVMQNPRHLVRRRGQEARLRCSPMKGHSHVYWYRQLPEEGLKFMVYLQKENIIDESGMPKERFSAEFPKEGPSILRIQQVVRGDSAAYFCASSPLASTDTQYFGPGTRLTVL.

This clone has just a few counts. The chain has TRBV20-1 and TRBJ2-1; no clear D. The CDR3 sequence is 11 residues long. Germline CDR1 and CDR2: DFQATT and SNEGSKA (reference sequence). Trimming shortened V by 8 bases and J by 5 bases, and 10 bases separated the two germline ends. DNA for the CDR3: TGCAGTTGCTGGATGAACAATGAGCAGTTCTTC. Residues: CSCWMNNEQFF.

The chain is built from TRBV5-1 and TRBJ2-7, with D hard to call. V dropped 7 bases and J dropped 6 bases, with 11 bases sitting between them. This CDR3 comprises 11 residues. Looked up from germline, CDR1 is SGHRS and CDR2 is YFSETQ. This CDR3 reads CASSLSGEQYF. CDR3 bases: TGCGCCAGCTCTCTCTCAGGCGAGCAGTACTTC.

The CDR3 coding sequence is TGCAGTGCTAGGGGTAGCTATGGCTACACCTTC. It specifies CSARGSYGYTF. The chain recombines TRBV20-1 with TRBJ1-2, with D unresolved. This CDR3 contains 11 residues. The V and J ends lost 3 bases and 4 bases respectively, with 6 bases between them. Germline V lookup: CDR1 DFQATT, CDR2 SNEGSKA (reference sequence).

The chain combines TRBV11-3 with TRBJ2-2, with D maybe TRBD2 (6 bases). Germline V gene sequence: CDR1 SGHNT, CDR2 YENEEA. V was cut by 3 bases and J by 3 bases, with 11 bases left in between. The CDR3 is 15 amino acids. The CDR3 here is CASSFGGAHTGELFF. As DNA, the CDR3 is TGTGCCAGCAGCTTCGGGGGAGCACACACCGGGGAGCTGTTTTTT.

V and J are TRBV7-9 and TRBJ1-1, with a weak D call TRBD1 (5 bases). CDR1 and CDR2 (germline): SEHNR, FQNEAQ (reference sequence). V was pared by 5 bases and J by 4 bases, with 11 bases between. The CDR3 sequence is 13 residues long. The CDR3 region is CASSAVGVTEAFF. In DNA form, the CDR3 reads TGTGCCAGCAGCGCCGTGGGGGTCACTGAAGCTTTCTTT.

This chain connects TRBV5-6 to TRBJ2-6; D possibly corresponds to TRBD1 (5 bases). V was cut by 4 bases and J by 0 bases, with 8 bases left in between. The CDR3 is 15 amino acids. Germline lookup yields CDR1 SGHDT and CDR2 YYEEEE. This CDR3 is CASSRQISGANVLTF. CDR3 DNA: TGTGCCAGCAGCCGACAGATCTCTGGGGCCAACGTCCTGACTTTC.

CDR3 loop: CASSLGQQETQYF. DNA of the CDR3: TGTGCCAGCAGCTTAGGACAGCAAGAGACCCAGTACTTC. The chain couples TRBV7-8 to TRBJ2-5; maybe TRBD1 (5 bases). The CDR3 length is 13 residues. The V end lost 1 base, the J end lost 2 bases, and 5 bases lay between the germline ends. Germline loops: CDR1 SGHVS, CDR2 FQNEAQ. The full variable domain, rest sourced from reference TRBV7-8 and TRBJ2-5, is GAGVSQSPRYKVAKRGQDVALRCDPISGHVSLFWYQQALGQGPEFLTYFQNEAQLDKSGLPSDRFFAERPEGSVSTLKIQRTQQEDSAVYLCASSLGQQETQYFGPGTRLLVL.

This clone was detected a few times. The CDR3 sequence: CASSPTTGGLTRSPLHF. CDR3 nucleotide sequence: TGTGCCAGCAGTCCGACGACAGGGGGTTTAACGCGCTCACCCCTCCACTTT. The chain employs TRBV28 and TRBJ1-6; 9 bases line up with TRBD1. Per the germline V gene, CDR1 is MDHEN and CDR2 is SYDVKM. Trimming removed 5 bases from V and 10 bases from J; junction bases left unmatched: 15. The CDR3 loop spans 17 amino acids.

The genes are TRBV7-9 and TRBJ2-1, with TRBD1 matching 11 bases. The V and J ends lost 2 bases and 8 bases, in that order; junction bases with no gene match: 5. This CDR3 is built from 15 residues. Germline-derived CDR1 and CDR2 are SEHNR and FQNEAQ (reference sequence). The CDR3 is CASSLLPGQGDEQFF. The DNA for the CDR3 is TGTGCCAGCAGCTTATTGCCGGGACAGGGGGATGAGCAGTTCTTC.